The clone carrying this TCR beta chain has more than one count but fewer than ten. This sample is part of a study of blood T cell repertoires in COVID-19. Study background: In each case, the material was cDNA or gDNA derived from T cells, B-cell-depleted T cells, or PBMCs.

The CDR3 loop spans 15 amino acids. Trimming took 3 bases from V and 8 from J; bases not matched to a gene: 8. Germline V lookup: CDR1 MNHEY, CDR2 SVGAGI. Authors' analysis steps: Researchers report that nucleated cell counts were estimated from reference gene primer amplification. Assay used: immunoSEQ multiplex PCR; TCRdb lists only in-frame clones, some missing. D and trimming were read from the DNA, whereas the V and J calls and clone size are those reported in that table. The table has tens of thousands of clones, about 81% seen once; the top ten hold 9% to 15%. This clonotype was obtained from a human donor in a cohort sampled during active COVID-19. The V call is TRBV6-5, the J call TRBJ2-1, with 9 bases that match TRBD2. Sequences were obtained from peripheral blood. CDR3: CASSYGTSRIDEQFF. The CDR3 nucleotides are TGTGCCAGCAGTTATGGGACTAGCAGGATCGATGAGCAGTTCTTC.